What follows are 8 T cell receptor beta chains derived from one specimen sequenced in a study of spatial heterogeneity in lung cancer. TCRdb processed the 5' RACE reads anew with MiXCR; each CDR3 protein has one entry. The data hold around 89,000 distinct CDR3 sequences, with less than 15% observed a single time. Time point defined: sample taken at primary tumor resection. TCRs were sequenced from unsorted whole RNA of tumor, nontumor lung or PBMC. The sample was PBMCs, taken at surgery. The receptors derive from a male donor with early-stage non-small cell lung cancer.

This clonotype was found many times. The chain joins TRBV6-5 to TRBJ2-2; no reliable D call. Germline CDR1 MNHEY, CDR2 SVGAGI. V lost 3 bases to trimming and J lost 0 bases, with 5 bases between them. The CDR3 is 14 amino acids. CDR3 loop: CASSYGANTGELFF. The CDR3 DNA reads TGTGCCAGCAGTTATGGCGCGAACACCGGGGAGCTGTTTTTT.

The rearrangement links TRBV12-3 or TRBV12-4 to TRBJ2-7, with 9 bases that match TRBD1. The CDR3 has 16 amino acids. J lost 5 bases, V lost 7 bases, and 15 bases had no gene match. The chain's CDR3 is CASTPGSGTGKNEQYF. CDR3 in DNA: TGTGCCAGCACCCCCGGGTCAGGGACAGGGAAAAACGAGCAGTACTTC.

The chain carries TRBV3-1 and TRBJ2-7; 9 nucleotides agree with TRBD2. The CDR3 runs 16 residues. V lost 1 base to trimming and J lost 2 bases; unmatched junction nucleotides: 6. The V gene's germline CDR1 is LGHDT and CDR2 YNNKEL (reference sequence). CDR3 in amino acids: CASSQGSAGGPYEQYF. The CDR3 region has the DNA TGTGCCAGCAGCCAAGGTAGTGCGGGAGGGCCCTACGAGCAGTACTTC.

DNA of the CDR3: TGTGCCACCAGCTGGGAGTTGAGTACAGATACGCAGTATTTT. Protein product: CATSWELSTDTQYF. This chain uses TRBV15 with TRBJ2-3, with D perhaps TRBD2 (5 bases). There are 14 residues in the CDR3. Trimming cost V 5 bases and J 3 bases, with 12 bases left between them. CDR1 is LNHNV, CDR2 YYDKDF, per germline (reference sequence).

This chain joins TRBV7-2 and TRBJ2-4; D is uncertain. Deletions cut 5 bases from V and 0 bases from J, with 23 bases between. The CDR3 covers 19 residues. Germline-derived CDR1 and CDR2 are SGHTA and FQGNSA. This CDR3 reads CASSRNGSFLRSAKNIQYF. The CDR3, as DNA: TGTGCCAGCAGCCGAAACGGTAGCTTCCTACGTTCAGCCAAAAACATTCAGTACTTC.

This clonotype was picked up a small number of times. The rearrangement joins TRBV5-5 to TRBJ2-2; D remains ambiguous. Germline loops: CDR1 SGHKS, CDR2 YYEKEE (reference sequence). Trimming took off 4 bases at V and 2 bases at J, with 12 bases between the two ends. The CDR3 runs to 15 residues. The CDR3 region is CASSQRTANTGELFF. The CDR3 DNA follows: TGTGCCAGCAGCCAAAGGACGGCTAACACCGGGGAGCTGTTTTTT. The variable domain in full, completed from reference TRBV5-5 and TRBJ2-2, reads DAGVTQSPTHLIKTRGQQVTLRCSPISGHKSVSWYQQVLGQGPQFIFQYYEKEERGRGNFPDRFSARQFPNYSSELNVNALLLGDSALYLCASSQRTANTGELFFGEGSRLTVL.

This clonotype was counted a few times. The chain joins TRBV7-2 to TRBJ1-2; D remains unclear. The CDR3 is 14 amino acids. V gave up 1 base and J gave up 10 bases, with 16 bases separating them. The V gene's germline CDR1 is SGHTA and CDR2 FQGNSA. CDR3 nucleotides: TGTGCCAGCAGCTTAGAGTTAGGAACCCTCCACTACACCTTC. The encoded protein is CASSLELGTLHYTF.

The chain is built from TRBV15 and TRBJ1-5; D remains unclear. The germline V gene encodes CDR1 LNHNV and CDR2 YYDKDF (reference sequence). This CDR3 is built from 13 residues. V shed 5 bases and J shed 0 bases, with 5 bases lying between them. CDR3 coding DNA: TGTGCCACCAGCGAGGGTAGCAATCAGCCCCAGCATTTT. Translated, it gives CATSEGSNQPQHF.